This entry lists 18 T cell receptor beta chains sequenced from one sample in a study of OX40 agonist ivuxolimab in advanced cancers. Data came from immunoSEQ multiplex PCR; TCRdb stores just in-frame clones and leaves some out. This repertoire shows roughly 65,000 clones, 60% to 85% found once; its top ten account for approximately 2.5%. This specimen consisted of CD4+ or CD8+ T cells sorted from blood, obtained in a trial of the OX40 agonist ivuxolimab. Receptors were obtained from an adult with an advanced solid tumor such as melanoma, head and neck, liver or kidney cancer.

This rearrangement joins TRBV7-9 to TRBJ1-4; D gene uncertain. The CDR3 is 14 amino acids. The germline V gene has CDR1 SEHNR and CDR2 FQNEAQ (reference sequence). Trimming left V 4 bases short and J 13 bases short, with 19 bases between. The CDR3 sequence is CASSSPPGPATLFF. The CDR3 DNA reads TGTGCCAGCAGCTCACCCCCCGGTCCCGCTACACTGTTTTTT.

The chain uses TRBV2 and TRBJ1-1, with 7 bases aligning to TRBD1. The CDR3 has 13 residues. Germline loops: CDR1 SNHLY, CDR2 FYNNEI. V dropped 3 bases and J dropped 6; count of bases not matched to a gene: 4. DNA of the CDR3: TGTGCCAGCAGTGACCAGGGGGGCGCTGAAGCTTTCTTT. It codes for CASSDQGGAEAFF.

The chain's CDR3 is CASRDQLARDNEQFF. CDR3 nucleotide sequence: TGTGCCAGCAGGGACCAGTTAGCGCGCGACAATGAGCAGTTCTTC. This chain uses TRBV6-6 with TRBJ2-1; D is possibly TRBD2 (5 bases). Trimming stripped 6 bases from V and 5 bases from J, with 17 bases between. The germline gives CDR1 MNHNY, CDR2 SVGAGI (reference sequence). This CDR3 is built from 15 residues.

The V call is TRBV28, the J call TRBJ1-2; D remains ambiguous. V gave up 11 bases and J gave up 4 bases, with 11 bases separating them. Germline V gives CDR1 MDHEN, CDR2 SYDVKM. The CDR3 is 11 residues long. The CDR3 is CALGTAYGYTF. CDR3 DNA sequence: TGTGCCCTCGGAACAGCCTATGGCTACACCTTC.

V and J are TRBV11-2 and TRBJ1-2; D uncertain. Trimming left V 1 base short and J 5 bases short, with 11 bases between. The CDR3 length is 14 residues. CDR1 is SGHAT, CDR2 FQNNGV, per germline. CDR3 protein: CASSLGSLPYGYTF. The CDR3 bases are TGTGCCAGCAGCTTAGGATCCCTTCCTTATGGCTACACCTTC.

The chain carries TRBV9 and TRBJ2-5, with 9 bases that match TRBD2. This CDR3 is built from 13 residues. Germline V gives CDR1 SGDLS, CDR2 YYNGEE. Germline trimming cut 0 bases from V and 11 bases from J; bases unmatched to any gene: 5. This chain's CDR3 is CASSVGLAGAQYF. In nucleotides, the CDR3 is TGTGCCAGCAGCGTAGGCTTAGCGGGAGCGCAGTACTTC.

The chain uses TRBV28 and TRBJ2-7; perhaps TRBD1 as D (5 bases). V lost 6 bases and J lost 4, with 10 bases in between. Germline CDR1 and CDR2: MDHEN and SYDVKM. There are 12 residues in the CDR3. The CDR3 protein is CASSQTVYEQYF. As DNA, the CDR3 is TGTGCCAGCAGCCAGACAGTTTACGAGCAGTACTTC.

The chain has TRBV7-9 and TRBJ2-7, with TRBD1 matching over 11 bases. With 1 base clipped from V and 5 bases from J, the junction kept 7 bases outside the gene matches. The CDR3 extends over 16 amino acids. Germline V gene data show CDR1 as SEHNR and CDR2 as FQNEAQ (reference sequence). The CDR3 nucleotides are TGTGCCAGCAGCTTAGACCCGGGACAGGGGGTCGACGAGCAGTACTTC. It is translated as CASSLDPGQGVDEQYF.

The genes are TRBV5-1 and TRBJ2-5; D assignment may be TRBD1 or TRBD2 (5 bases each). The V end was cut by 0 bases, the J end by 1 base, with 10 bases between. This CDR3 region has 15 residues. Germline V gives CDR1 SGHRS, CDR2 YFSETQ. The CDR3 DNA reads TGCGCCAGCAGCTTGGGGGCGAGGGGCCAAGAGACCCAGTACTTC. It yields the protein CASSLGARGQETQYF.

The chain has TRBV6-6 and TRBJ1-3; 9 nucleotides align to TRBD1. V was pared by 7 bases and J by 2 bases, with 9 bases of the junction left unmatched. The CDR3 runs to 16 residues. Germline CDR1 MNHNY, CDR2 SVGAGI (reference sequence). In nucleotides, the CDR3 is TGTGCCAGCACCTTTGGGGGACAGGGCCCTGGAAACACCATATATTTT. It is translated as CASTFGGQGPGNTIYF.

This chain uses TRBV9 with TRBJ2-3; a possible D gene is TRBD2 (6 bases). Germline V lookup: CDR1 SGDLS, CDR2 YYNGEE. The V end lost 4 bases, the J end lost 4 bases, and 22 bases lay between the germline ends. The CDR3 loop spans 17 amino acids. CDR3 DNA: TGTGCCAGCAGCCGTAGGCCCGCGGGATGGGGGTCAGATACGCAGTATTTT. The encoded protein is CASSRRPAGWGSDTQYF.

This chain uses TRBV18 with TRBJ1-4, with 10 bases matching TRBD1. Germline CDR1 reads KGHSH; CDR2 reads LQKENI. CDR3 length equals 16 residues. V gave up 3 bases and J gave up 0 bases; unmatched junction bases: 1. The DNA of the CDR3 is TGTGCCAGCTCACCTGGACAGGGGGCAACTAATGAAAAACTGTTTTTT. Protein product: CASSPGQGATNEKLFF.

This chain uses TRBV12-5 with TRBJ2-1; tentative D call: TRBD2 (5 bases). The germline CDR1 and CDR2 sequences are LGHNT and FRNRAP. Trimming pared 5 bases from V and 9 bases from J, leaving 17 bases between. There are 14 residues in the CDR3. The CDR3: CASGTLLGNGEQFF. In nucleotides, the CDR3 is TGTGCTAGTGGTACACTACTAGGAAACGGTGAGCAGTTCTTC. Full variable domain (missing parts from reference TRBV12-5 and TRBJ2-1): DARVTQTPRHKVTEMGQEVTMRCQPILGHNTVFWYRQTMMQGLELLAYFRNRAPLDDSGMPKDRFSAEMPDATLATLKIQPSEPRDSAVYFCASGTLLGNGEQFFGPGTRLTVL.

This clone has more than one count but fewer than ten. The chain uses TRBV2 and TRBJ2-2; 14 bases line up with TRBD2. Germline trimming cut 6 bases from V and 7 bases from J; bases unmatched to any gene: 7. Per germline, CDR1 SNHLY and CDR2 FYNNEI. The CDR3 is made up of 16 amino acids. The CDR3 here is CASRPPGTSGGGELFF. CDR3 DNA sequence: TGTGCCAGCAGGCCCCCAGGGACTAGCGGGGGCGGGGAGCTGTTTTTT. Full variable domain (outside the CDR3, taken from reference TRBV2 and TRBJ2-2): EPEVTQTPSHQVTQMGQEVILRCVPISNHLYFYWYRQILGQKVEFLVSFYNNEISEKSEIFDDQFSVERPDGSNFTLKIRSTKLEDSAMYFCASRPPGTSGGGELFFGEGSRLTVL.

The chain has TRBV6-5 and TRBJ1-2; tentatively, D is TRBD1 (5 bases). Germline V CDR1 and CDR2: MNHEY, SVGAGI. Trimming stripped 0 bases from V and 8 bases from J, with 13 bases between. The CDR3 has 14 residues. In DNA form, the CDR3 reads TGTGCCAGCAGTTACTCGGTTGGGGGTCGGGGCTACACCTTC. Translating it yields CASSYSVGGRGYTF.

This chain uses TRBV30 with TRBJ2-3; no clear D gene. The length of the CDR3 is 11 residues. V lost 2 bases to trimming and J lost 6 bases, with 6 bases between them. Germline CDR1 is GTSNPN and CDR2 is SVGIG (reference sequence). CDR3 region: CAWSLRDTQYF. The CDR3 DNA is TGTGCCTGGAGTCTCCGGGATACGCAGTATTTT. The complete variable domain, with remaining parts taken from reference TRBV30 and TRBJ2-3, reads SQTIHQWPATLVQPVGSPLSLECTVEGTSNPNLYWYRQAAGRGLQLLFYSVGIGQISSEVPQNLSASRPQDRQFILSSKKLLLSDSGFYLCAWSLRDTQYFGPGTRLTVL.

The chain joins TRBV5-6 to TRBJ2-3; D perhaps matches TRBD2 (5 bases). The CDR3 covers 13 residues. Per the germline V gene, CDR1 is SGHDT and CDR2 is YYEEEE. V was shortened by 4 bases and J by 4 bases, with 10 bases between the two germline ends. The CDR3 region is CASSPLRADTQYF. The CDR3 DNA reads as TGTGCCAGCAGCCCCTTGAGGGCAGATACGCAGTATTTT.

The rearrangement links TRBV23-1 to TRBJ1-5; D is undetermined. TRBV23-1 belongs to the ORF category, with a function that is uncertain. Trimming stripped 0 bases from V and 4 bases from J, with 13 bases between. The CDR3 sequence is 16 residues long. CDR3 residues: CASSQSVGFLNQPQHF. DNA of the CDR3: TGCGCCAGCAGTCAATCGGTCGGATTCTTGAATCAGCCCCAGCATTTT.